Listed below are T cell receptor beta chains from one sample, sequenced in a study of vaccination and CD4 T cells after COVID-19. TCRdb redid the calling of the PCR reads with MiXCR, one entry per CDR3 protein. The sample holds 15,000 to 20,000 distinct CDR3 sequences, about 41% seen once. These receptors lack a known antigen. Sequencing was performed on CD4+ T cells from blood, cultured in vitro, taken after SARS-CoV-2 vaccination. The receptors originated from a human donor who had recovered from COVID-19. The CDR3 runs from the conserved cysteine through the conserved F or W. D genes are given only for firm matches. Size values are once, few and many counts, or a class for expanded clones, and some rows have none.

D: .; J: TRBJ1-6; size: .; V: TRBV28; CDR3: CASSPRGYNSPLHF; DNA: TGTGCCAGCAGCCCAAGGGGGTACAATTCACCCCTCCACTTT
D: .; J: TRBJ2-6; size: .; V: TRBV15; CDR3: CATSREGSGANVLTF; DNA: TGTGCCACCAGCAGAGAGGGGTCTGGGGCCAACGTCCTGACTTTC
D: TRBD1; J: TRBJ1-2; size: .; V: TRBV6-5; CDR3: CASSSFSGQLNYGYTF; DNA: TGTGCCAGCAGTTCATTCTCGGGACAGCTCAACTATGGCTACACCTTC
D: .; J: TRBJ1-1; size: .; V: TRBV19; CDR3: CASSIGGGLTEAFF; DNA: TGTGCCAGTAGTATAGGGGGAGGGCTAACTGAAGCTTTCTTT
D: .; J: TRBJ1-3; size: few; V: TRBV20-1; CDR3: CSAPSGVGNTIYF; DNA: TGCAGTGCTCCCTCGGGGGTTGGAAACACCATATATTTT
D: .; J: TRBJ2-3; size: few; V: TRBV7-2; CDR3: CASSLGLGLDVYLTDTQYF; DNA: TGTGCCAGCAGCTTAGGCCTGGGACTCGATGTCTACTTGACAGATACGCAGTATTTT
D: .; J: TRBJ1-6; size: .; V: TRBV30; CDR3: CAWSVGYRVNSPLHF; DNA: TGTGCCTGGAGTGTCGGCTACCGGGTAAATTCACCCCTCCACTTT
D: .; J: TRBJ1-1; size: .; V: TRBV7-9; CDR3: CASRIGAEAFF; DNA: TGTGCCAGCAGGATTGGTGCTGAAGCTTTCTTT
D: .; J: TRBJ1-1; size: .; V: TRBV28; CDR3: CASIINTEAFF; DNA: TGTGCCAGCATTATTAACACTGAAGCTTTCTTT
D: .; J: TRBJ1-2; size: few; V: TRBV27; CDR3: CASTPSPAANYGYTF; DNA: TGTGCCAGCACCCCGAGCCCCGCAGCCAACTATGGCTACACCTTC
D: .; J: TRBJ1-1; size: .; V: TRBV28; CDR3: CASRLSRGGVTEAFF; DNA: TGTGCCAGCAGGCTGTCGCGGGGAGGGGTCACTGAAGCTTTCTTT
D: TRBD2; J: TRBJ2-5; size: .; V: TRBV6-1; CDR3: CASGQGGRGQETQYF; DNA: TGTGCCAGCGGTCAGGGCGGGCGGGGGCAAGAGACCCAGTACTTC
D: .; J: TRBJ1-1; size: once; V: TRBV11-3; CDR3: CASSRLDTEAFF; DNA: TGTGCCAGCAGCCGACTAGACACTGAAGCTTTCTTT
D: .; J: TRBJ2-3; size: .; V: TRBV6-1; CDR3: CASRHGALDTQYF; DNA: TGTGCCAGCAGACATGGCGCTTTGGATACGCAGTATTTT
D: .; J: TRBJ1-6; size: .; V: TRBV11-3; CDR3: CASSPGSHKSESNSPLHF; DNA: TGTGCCAGCAGTCCGGGCTCCCACAAATCAGAAAGCAATTCACCCCTCCACTTT
D: .; J: TRBJ2-5; size: few; V: TRBV6-2/TRBV6-3; CDR3: CASSIPPQGGETQYF; DNA: TGTGCCAGCAGTATCCCCCCTCAGGGTGGAGAGACCCAGTACTTC
D: TRBD1; J: TRBJ2-3; size: .; V: TRBV7-2; CDR3: CASSPGQGGTDTQYF; DNA: TGTGCCAGCAGCCCCGGACAGGGTGGCACAGATACGCAGTATTTT
D: .; J: TRBJ2-7; size: .; V: TRBV6-1; CDR3: CASSETSSYEQYF; DNA: TGTGCCAGCAGTGAAACATCCTCCTACGAGCAGTACTTC
D: .; J: TRBJ1-1; size: .; V: TRBV6-2/TRBV6-3; CDR3: CASSYAMNTEAFF; DNA: TGTGCCAGCAGTTACGCAATGAACACTGAAGCTTTCTTT
D: .; J: TRBJ1-1; size: .; V: TRBV20-1; CDR3: CSARVEVKNTEAFF; DNA: TGCAGTGCTAGAGTTGAAGTGAAGAACACTGAAGCTTTCTTT
D: .; J: TRBJ2-7; size: few; V: TRBV27; CDR3: CASSLAGASIYEQYF; DNA: TGTGCCAGCAGTTTAGCGGGGGCCTCAATTTACGAGCAGTACTTC
D: .; J: TRBJ2-5; size: .; V: TRBV24-1; CDR3: CVTSEGDWGRETQYF; DNA: TGTGTCACCAGTGAGGGGGACTGGGGGCGCGAGACCCAGTACTTC
D: TRBD2; J: TRBJ2-5; size: .; V: TRBV11-2; CDR3: CASSSGLAGVVETQYF; DNA: TGTGCCAGCAGCTCCGGACTAGCGGGGGTAGTAGAGACCCAGTACTTC
D: TRBD2; J: TRBJ2-7; size: .; V: TRBV27; CDR3: CASSTWTSGASREQYF; DNA: TGTGCCAGCAGTACCTGGACTAGCGGGGCCAGTCGGGAGCAGTACTTC
D: .; J: TRBJ1-2; size: .; V: TRBV5-1; CDR3: CASSLEGSYGYTF; DNA: TGCGCCAGCAGCTTGGAAGGCAGCTATGGCTACACCTTC
D: .; J: TRBJ1-1; size: .; V: TRBV5-1; CDR3: CASSGGLTVNTEAFF; DNA: TGCGCCAGCAGCGGGGGACTCACCGTGAACACTGAAGCTTTCTTT
D: .; J: TRBJ1-6; size: medium-sized; V: TRBV7-2; CDR3: CASSLDAPRVGNSPLHF; DNA: TGTGCCAGCAGCTTAGACGCCCCCAGGGTTGGTAATTCACCCCTCCACTTT
D: .; J: TRBJ2-5; size: few; V: TRBV20-1; CDR3: CSATGGQLETQYF; DNA: TGCAGTGCTACCGGCGGACAGTTAGAGACCCAGTACTTC
D: TRBD1; J: TRBJ1-5; size: .; V: TRBV20-1; CDR3: CSAATGDQPQHF; DNA: TGCAGTGCTGCAACAGGGGATCAGCCCCAGCATTTT
D: .; J: TRBJ2-5; size: once; V: TRBV6-1; CDR3: CASSADIDEWETQYF; DNA: TGTGCCAGCAGTGCGGACATAGATGAATGGGAGACCCAGTACTTC
D: .; J: TRBJ1-2; size: .; V: TRBV6-2/TRBV6-3; CDR3: CASSSRTVLWGYTF; DNA: TGTGCCAGCAGTTCCCGGACGGTCCTCTGGGGCTACACCTTC
D: .; J: TRBJ1-2; size: medium-sized; V: TRBV27; CDR3: CASSQTGGYGYTF; DNA: TGTGCCAGCAGCCAGACCGGGGGGTATGGCTACACCTTC
D: TRBD2; J: TRBJ2-5; size: .; V: TRBV12-3/TRBV12-4; CDR3: CASSGSGLAGTQYF; DNA: TGTGCCAGCAGTGGATCGGGACTAGCGGGGACCCAGTACTTC
D: TRBD2; J: TRBJ2-7; size: few; V: TRBV19; CDR3: CASSRGDGGSYEQYF; DNA: TGTGCCAGTAGCCGGGGGGATGGGGGGTCCTACGAGCAGTACTTC
D: .; J: TRBJ1-2; size: .; V: TRBV20-1; CDR3: CSARDLGFYTF; DNA: TGCAGTGCTAGAGATTTGGGGTTCTACACCTTC
D: .; J: TRBJ2-5; size: few; V: TRBV7-2; CDR3: CASSSPAVRVVETQYF; DNA: TGTGCCAGCAGCTCCCCAGCAGTCAGGGTGGTGGAGACCCAGTACTTC
D: TRBD1; J: TRBJ1-2; size: .; V: TRBV6-1; CDR3: CASSLNILQGADGYTF; DNA: TGTGCCAGCAGTCTCAACATTCTCCAGGGGGCTGATGGCTACACCTTC
D: TRBD1; J: TRBJ1-1; size: .; V: TRBV7-2; CDR3: CASSFGTARNTEAFF; DNA: TGTGCCAGCAGCTTCGGGACAGCCCGGAACACTGAAGCTTTCTTT
D: TRBD2; J: TRBJ2-5; size: once; V: TRBV9; CDR3: CASSVRAGTTQETQHF; DNA: TGTGCCAGCAGCGTAAGGGCCGGGACTACTCAAGAGACCCAGCACTTC
D: TRBD1; J: TRBJ1-2; size: .; V: TRBV30; CDR3: CAWSEGQGPYGYTF; DNA: TGTGCCTGGAGTGAAGGACAGGGACCGTATGGCTACACCTTC
D: TRBD1; J: TRBJ2-3; size: .; V: TRBV7-9; CDR3: CASRRQGADTQYF; DNA: TGTGCCAGCAGAAGACAGGGCGCAGATACGCAGTATTTT
D: .; J: TRBJ2-2; size: .; V: TRBV27; CDR3: CASNPKRSNTGELFF; DNA: TGTGCCAGCAACCCCAAGCGCTCGAACACCGGGGAGCTGTTTTTT
D: .; J: TRBJ2-3; size: few; V: TRBV7-2; CDR3: CASSLYPSGRGPDTQYF; DNA: TGTGCCAGCAGCTTATATCCGAGCGGGCGAGGGCCAGATACGCAGTATTTT
D: .; J: TRBJ2-7; size: .; V: TRBV19; CDR3: CASSRRGGVGSYEQYF; DNA: TGTGCCAGTAGTAGAAGAGGGGGAGTGGGGTCCTACGAGCAGTACTTC
D: .; J: TRBJ2-3; size: .; V: TRBV7-3; CDR3: CASSLIPSAADTQYF; DNA: TGTGCCAGCAGCTTAATCCCTAGCGCCGCAGATACGCAGTATTTT
D: .; J: TRBJ1-4; size: .; V: TRBV6-2/TRBV6-3; CDR3: CASRAWVESEKLFF; DNA: TGTGCCAGCAGAGCCTGGGTTGAGAGTGAAAAACTGTTTTTT
D: .; J: TRBJ2-3; size: .; V: TRBV9; CDR3: CASSYGTTDTQYF; DNA: TGTGCCAGCAGCTATGGGACAACAGATACGCAGTATTTT
D: .; J: TRBJ2-5; size: few; V: TRBV11-2; CDR3: CASSLMTSQETQYF; DNA: TGTGCCAGCAGCTTAATGACTAGCCAAGAGACCCAGTACTTC